Presented here are 2 T cell receptor beta chains from one specimen sequenced in a study of shared clonotypes between healthy human individuals. The method was immunoSEQ multiplex PCR; TCRdb's version includes in-frame clones alone and lacks a portion of them. The sample has roughly 2 million clones, 85% to 95% seen once. The sequenced sample was naive CD4+ T cells sorted from blood. Subset of the sample: CD45RA+ positively selected. These receptors were taken from a man aged 18 to 29 in good health.

V gene TRBV6-6 combines with J gene TRBJ1-6; D is unclear. Between the trimmed V and J ends, which lost 6 bases and 6 bases, there was a span of 15 bases. This CDR3 is built from 15 residues. The V gene's germline CDR1 is MNHNY and CDR2 SVGAGI (reference sequence). CDR3 region: CASSQQWQPNSPLHF. In DNA, the CDR3 is TGTGCCAGCAGCCAACAGTGGCAGCCTAATTCACCCCTCCACTTT.

This chain connects TRBV11-2 to TRBJ2-7; D ambiguous. Germline V gene sequence: CDR1 SGHAT, CDR2 FQNNGV. This CDR3 is built from 15 residues. V lost 5 bases, J lost 5 bases, and 19 bases lay in between. CDR3 region: CASSPLGLLGDEQYF. The DNA of the CDR3 is TGTGCCAGCAGCCCCCTAGGGCTCTTGGGTGACGAGCAGTACTTC.